The 20 T cell receptor beta chains given below trace back to one sample, sequenced in a study of Ad26.COV2.S vaccination and SARS-CoV-2 variants. Sequencing was performed with immunoSEQ multiplex PCR; in TCRdb, only in-frame clones are kept and a portion is missing. The repertoire has a few hundred thousand clones, more than 75% of them found once; the top ten carry about 3.6%. The treatment: 15 to 20 received Ad26.COV2.S at low or high dose, single or two shots; about five received placebo; per-sample allocation not given. Specimen acquisition occurred on day 63 following the initial vaccine or placebo injection. The sequencing here drew on peripheral blood, taken in a trial of Ad26.COV2.S vaccine versus placebo. The receptors here all came from a person between 18 and 59 years old who received the Ad26.COV2.S COVID-19 vaccine or a placebo.

The chain is built from TRBV7-3 and TRBJ2-1; D might be TRBD1 (6 bases). This CDR3 is built from 16 residues. V was shortened by 0 bases and J by 9 bases, with 18 bases between the two germline ends. Germline V gene data show CDR1 as SGHTA and CDR2 as FQGTGA. The DNA for the CDR3 is TGTGCCAGCAGCTTAACCGGGACACCCTACGGCGGTGAGCAGTTCTTC. Translation: CASSLTGTPYGGEQFF.

This chain joins TRBV10-3 and TRBJ2-1; D may be TRBD2 (6 bases). CDR1 and CDR2 (germline): ENHRY, SYGVKD. With 8 bases removed from V and 9 bases from J, the gap between germline ends came to 20 bases. The CDR3 is made up of 14 amino acids. The CDR3 DNA reads TGTGCCATCTCTGGGGCGGGGCCTCCGGGTGAGCAGTTCTTC. This sequence encodes CAISGAGPPGEQFF.

The chain has TRBV28 and TRBJ1-4; 8 bases are shared with TRBD1. Losses at the gene ends were 4 bases for V and 8 bases for J; bases not matched to a gene: 15. There are 17 residues in the CDR3. The germline V gene has CDR1 MDHEN and CDR2 SYDVKM. CDR3: CASSSFTTGDKSEKLFF. The DNA of the CDR3 is TGTGCCAGCAGTTCATTTACGACAGGGGATAAGAGCGAAAAACTGTTTTTT.

The rearrangement uses TRBV7-2 and TRBJ1-5; D gene unclear. The V and J ends lost 0 bases and 0 bases respectively, with 6 bases between them. The CDR3 is 15 amino acids. Germline values: CDR1 SGHTA, CDR2 FQGNSA. The CDR3, as DNA: TGTGCCAGCAGCTTAGCGCTGTATAGCAATCAGCCCCAGCATTTT. This encodes CASSLALYSNQPQHF.

The CDR3, as DNA: TGTGCCAGTAGTCCTGGGGGGGGCGTCGGCACTGAAGCTTTCTTT. It translates to CASSPGGGVGTEAFF. This rearrangement joins TRBV19 to TRBJ1-1; D might be TRBD1 (6 bases). Trimming took off 5 bases at V and 4 bases at J, with 17 bases between the two ends. The CDR3 is 15 residues long. Germline CDR1 is LNHDA and CDR2 is SQIVND (reference sequence).

This sequence joins TRBV5-4 and TRBJ1-1; perhaps TRBD1 as D (6 bases). V lost 4 bases and J lost 7, with 20 bases in between. The CDR3 spans 15 residues. Germline-derived CDR1 and CDR2 are SGHNT and YYREEE (reference sequence). CDR3 sequence reads: CASSETTGPRIEAFF. CDR3 in DNA: TGTGCCAGCAGCGAGACTACAGGGCCCAGGATTGAAGCTTTCTTT.

V is TRBV11-2 and J is TRBJ2-3; TRBD1 matches at 9 bases. Trimming removed 4 bases from V and 3 bases from J; junction bases left unmatched: 5. CDR1 and CDR2 from the germline V gene are SGHAT and FQNNGV. The CDR3 is made up of 15 amino acids. CDR3 sequence: CASSSGQGRTDTQYF. The CDR3 nucleotides are TGTGCCAGCAGCTCGGGACAGGGTAGGACAGATACGCAGTATTTT.

The gene calls are TRBV29-1 and TRBJ1-4, with D unresolved. The CDR3 covers 11 residues. Between the trimmed V and J ends, which lost 5 bases and 3 bases, there was a span of 4 bases. Germline CDR1 and CDR2: SQVTM and ANQGSEA. As DNA, the CDR3 is TGCAGCGTTTCCGCTAATGAAAAACTGTTTTTT. It is translated as CSVSANEKLFF.

This sequence joins TRBV6-5 and TRBJ1-1, with D possibly matching TRBD1 (5 bases). V shed 8 bases and J shed 6 bases, with 16 bases lying between them. CDR3 length: 13 amino acids. Germline V lookup: CDR1 MNHEY, CDR2 SVGAGI. As DNA, the CDR3 is TGTGCCAGCCAAACCTCAATGGGGGCTGAAGCTTTCTTT. It encodes CASQTSMGAEAFF.

V is TRBV9 and J is TRBJ2-7; D unresolved. The CDR3 sequence is 14 residues long. Germline V CDR1 and CDR2: SGDLS, YYNGEE. Between the trimmed V and J ends, which lost 0 bases and 6 bases, there was a span of 13 bases. The CDR3 protein is CASSVGVTGPEQYF. For the CDR3, the DNA is TGTGCCAGCAGCGTAGGAGTTACCGGCCCCGAGCAGTACTTC.

The rearrangement uses TRBV4-3 and TRBJ2-7, with D possibly being TRBD1 (6 bases). Trimming took 4 bases from V and 2 from J, leaving 12 bases between them. Per germline, CDR1 LGHNA and CDR2 YSLEER. This CDR3 is 14 amino acids long. CDR3 loop: CASSLRQDTYEQYF. The DNA of the CDR3 is TGCGCCAGCAGCCTGAGACAGGACACCTACGAGCAGTACTTC.

This chain links TRBV5-1 with TRBJ1-6, with 8 bases aligning to TRBD1. CDR3 length: 15 residues. Germline CDR1 reads SGHRS; CDR2 reads YFSETQ. Unmatched junction bases numbered 6, after V lost 5 bases and J lost 5 bases. CDR3 residues: CASRLSTGDNSPLHF. For the CDR3, the DNA is TGCGCCAGCAGACTATCGACAGGGGATAATTCACCCCTCCACTTT.

V usage is TRBV24-1 and J usage is TRBJ1-1; TRBD1 matches 7 bases. Germline V lookup: CDR1 KGHDR, CDR2 SFDVKD. CDR3 length equals 15 residues. Losses at the gene ends were 4 bases for V and 10 bases for J; bases not matched to a gene: 14. CDR3 in amino acids: CATSDRTDRVVGAFF. CDR3 DNA: TGTGCCACCAGTGACCGTACCGACAGGGTTGTGGGAGCTTTCTTT.

This clone was recorded a few times. The CDR3 sequence: CASSDWLAGSNTQYF. DNA for the CDR3: TGTGCCAGCAGTGACTGGCTAGCGGGATCCAATACGCAGTATTTT. The chain links TRBV2 to TRBJ2-3, with 9 nucleotides matching TRBD2. CDR1 is SNHLY and CDR2 is FYNNEI in the germline V gene. This CDR3 is 15 amino acids long. V dropped 3 bases and J dropped 7; count of bases not matched to a gene: 8. Looking up the rest from reference TRBV2 and TRBJ2-3 gives the full variable domain: EPEVTQTPSHQVTQMGQEVILRCVPISNHLYFYWYRQILGQKVEFLVSFYNNEISEKSEIFDDQFSVERPDGSNFTLKIRSTKLEDSAMYFCASSDWLAGSNTQYFGPGTRLTVL.

This clone was recorded once. The rearrangement joins TRBV7-5 to TRBJ2-4. TRBV7-5 is a recognized pseudogene. The CDR3 sequence is 16 residues long. CDR3 residues: CVRSLVGKEVRNIQYF. In nucleotides, the CDR3 is TGTGTCAGAAGCTTAGTGGGGAAGGAAGTTCGGAACATTCAGTACTTC.

The rearrangement joins TRBV6-5 to TRBJ2-2; 8 nucleotides align to TRBD2. The CDR3 consists of 14 residues. Germline assignment: CDR1 MNHEY and CDR2 SVGAGI. V lost 6 bases, J lost 6 bases, and 6 bases stayed unmatched. The CDR3: CASRAPGGPGELFF. As DNA, the CDR3 is TGTGCCAGCAGGGCTCCGGGGGGGCCCGGGGAGCTGTTTTTT.

The gene calls are TRBV28 and TRBJ2-1, with D possibly TRBD1 on 6 matching bases. In germline, CDR1 is MDHEN, CDR2 SYDVKM. The CDR3 length is 16 residues. The V end was cut by 5 bases, the J end by 1 base, with 15 bases between. CDR3 in amino acids: CASSAPGTRSYNEQFF. DNA for the CDR3: TGTGCCAGCAGTGCCCCCGGGACACGATCCTACAATGAGCAGTTCTTC. Supplemented by reference TRBV28 and TRBJ2-1, the full variable domain reads DVKVTQSSRYLVKRTGEKVFLECVQDMDHENMFWYRQDPGLGLRLIYFSYDVKMKEKGDIPEGYSVSREKKERFSLILESASTNQTSMYLCASSAPGTRSYNEQFFGPGTRLTVL.

The chain carries TRBV18 and TRBJ2-7; D could derive from TRBD1 or TRBD2 (5 bases each). Germline CDR1 and CDR2: KGHSH and LQKENI. This CDR3 is built from 14 residues. Deletions cut 5 bases from V and 1 base from J, with 12 bases between. CDR3 in DNA: TGTGCCAGCTCAGGGTCTGAGGGGTCCTACGAGCAGTACTTC. Protein sequence: CASSGSEGSYEQYF.

This sequence joins TRBV6-5 and TRBJ2-7; D gene uncertain. This CDR3 has 14 residues. V lost 3 bases and J 1 base, leaving 10 bases between the germline ends. CDR1 is MNHEY, CDR2 SVGAGI, per germline. CDR3 bases: TGTGCCAGCAGTTATTCGGACCCTTCCTACGAGCAGTACTTC. Translation gives CASSYSDPSYEQYF.

The CDR3 DNA reads TGTGCCAGCAGTGGACAGGGTGACTCCCAGCCCCAGCATTTT. This gives the protein CASSGQGDSQPQHF. The chain combines TRBV6-6 with TRBJ1-5, with 8 bases matching TRBD1. The trim removed 5 bases at V and 7 bases at J, leaving 7 bases unmatched. The CDR3 covers 14 residues. From germline, CDR1 is MNHNY and CDR2 SVGAGI (reference sequence).